The rows below give T cell receptor beta chains drawn from one sample of a study of identical twins. TCRdb re-analysed the 5' RACE reads in MiXCR, keeping a single row per CDR3 protein. The table records about 900,000 distinct CDR3 sequences, over 9% of them present only once. These records were also assigned to another study, of yellow fever vaccine responses in identical twins.

Material: PBMCs. The origin of the receptors is a woman aged 18-35 years in good health. Both conserved end residues are part of each CDR3. The D gene is left open where the match is weak. The size field is filled for only some rows; it gives once, few, many or a size class.

V: TRBV29-1
J: TRBJ2-1
D: .
size: .
DNA: TGCAGCGTTGAGGAGGGATGGGCAGGGCGCTCCTACAATGAGCAGTTCTTC
CDR3: CSVEEGWAGRSYNEQFF

V: TRBV11-2
J: TRBJ1-2
D: .
size: few
DNA: TGTGCCAGCAGCTTAGAGGGGGGGCGCTTTCAAAAGGGCTACACCTTC
CDR3: CASSLEGGRFQKGYTF

V: TRBV6-2/TRBV6-3
J: TRBJ2-2
D: TRBD2
size: few
DNA: TGTGCCAGCAGACTCAGCGGGAGCACCGGGGAGCTGTTTTTT
CDR3: CASRLSGSTGELFF

V: TRBV4-2
J: TRBJ2-5
D: .
size: .
DNA: TGTGCCAGCAGCCCTTCCTATCTAGAGATGTTGGGTGGAGAGACCCAGTACTTC
CDR3: CASSPSYLEMLGGETQYF

V: TRBV28
J: TRBJ2-2
D: TRBD1
size: few
DNA: TGTGCCAGCAGCCCAAGGACAGGGGGCCTTAGGGAGCTGTTTTTT
CDR3: CASSPRTGGLRELFF

V: TRBV29-1
J: TRBJ2-1
D: TRBD2
size: .
DNA: TGCAGCGCTACCGGGACTAGCGGGGCTGTCTACAATGAGCAGTTCTTC
CDR3: CSATGTSGAVYNEQFF

V: TRBV7-9
J: TRBJ2-1
D: TRBD2
size: few
DNA: TGTGCCAGCAGCTTCGGCCCTAGCGGGAGTATAAATGAGCAGTTCTTC
CDR3: CASSFGPSGSINEQFF

V: TRBV24-1
J: TRBJ1-5
D: TRBD1
size: .
DNA: TGTGCCACCAGTGACCGGGACAGGGATGGGTATCAGCCCCAGCATTTT
CDR3: CATSDRDRDGYQPQHF

V: TRBV24-1
J: TRBJ2-1
D: TRBD1
size: .
DNA: TGTGCCACCAGCCCGGGACAGCTCTACAATGAGCAGTTCTTC
CDR3: CATSPGQLYNEQFF

V: TRBV20-1
J: TRBJ2-1
D: .
size: few
DNA: TGCAGTGCTAGAGATGAGCGCGGTCGCGGATGGAATGAGCAGTTCTTC
CDR3: CSARDERGRGWNEQFF

V: TRBV6-1
J: TRBJ2-5
D: .
size: .
DNA: TGTGCCAGTTCCCTAGGAGGCAAGGGGAAAGAGACCCAGTACTTC
CDR3: CASSLGGKGKETQYF

V: TRBV7-9
J: TRBJ2-1
D: TRBD2
size: few
DNA: TGTGCCAGCAGCTTAGATGTGCGGGAGACGTTCTTC
CDR3: CASSLDVRETFF

V: TRBV5-6
J: TRBJ2-2
D: .
size: .
DNA: TGTGCCAGCAGCTTAGGACCCAGGGGAACCGGGGAGCTGTTTTTT
CDR3: CASSLGPRGTGELFF

V: TRBV18
J: TRBJ2-3
D: .
size: .
DNA: TGTGCCAGCTCACCCCCTTCATATGATACGCAGTATTTT
CDR3: CASSPPSYDTQYF

V: TRBV7-2
J: TRBJ1-6
D: TRBD1
size: few
DNA: TGTGCCAGCAGCCGTAGCGGACAGGGGGCTTCACCCCTCCACTTT
CDR3: CASSRSGQGASPLHF

V: TRBV18
J: TRBJ2-1
D: .
size: few
DNA: .
CDR3: CASSPGVAGGSVKFF

V: TRBV5-1
J: TRBJ2-1
D: TRBD2
size: .
DNA: TGCGCCAGCAGCTCACCGACTAGCGCAGTGAGCTCCTACAATGAGCAGTTCTTC
CDR3: CASSSPTSAVSSYNEQFF

V: TRBV5-1
J: TRBJ2-1
D: .
size: few
DNA: TGCGCCAGCAGCCCGGCGGGTGCCACCTACAATGAGCAGTTCTTC
CDR3: CASSPAGATYNEQFF

V: TRBV6-4
J: TRBJ2-1
D: .
size: .
DNA: TGTGCCAGCAGTGACAGGACCAATGAGCAGTTCTTC
CDR3: CASSDRTNEQFF

V: TRBV7-9
J: TRBJ2-3
D: .
size: many
DNA: TGTGCCAGCAGCTTAGTGCCCAGAGGTGAAGATACGCAGTATTTT
CDR3: CASSLVPRGEDTQYF

V: TRBV4-1
J: TRBJ2-1
D: TRBD2
size: few
DNA: TGCGCCAGCAGCCAAGATAGTCTAGCGGGAGTTCGTAGGAGCTCCTACAATGAGCAGTTCTTC
CDR3: CASSQDSLAGVRRSSYNEQFF

V: TRBV6-1
J: TRBJ1-2
D: .
size: few
DNA: TGTGCCAGCAGTGAAGCTATGCAGGGATACTATGGCTACACCTTC
CDR3: CASSEAMQGYYGYTF

V: TRBV12-3/TRBV12-4
J: TRBJ1-2
D: TRBD1
size: few
DNA: TGTGCCAGCAGTCCTCGGACAGGGGGGTTTCAGGGCTATGGCTACACCTTC
CDR3: CASSPRTGGFQGYGYTF

V: TRBV20-1
J: TRBJ2-3
D: .
size: .
DNA: TGCAGTGCTAGAGGGCCCGTAGCAGATACGCAGTATTTT
CDR3: CSARGPVADTQYF

V: TRBV10-3
J: TRBJ1-2
D: TRBD1
size: .
DNA: TGTGCCATCACCCTTGGGACAGGGGGCACGGGCGGCTACACCTTC
CDR3: CAITLGTGGTGGYTF

V: TRBV4-1
J: TRBJ1-5
D: .
size: .
DNA: TGCGCCAGCAGCCAAGATTGGGCAAATCAGCCCCAGCATTTT
CDR3: CASSQDWANQPQHF

V: TRBV12-3/TRBV12-4
J: TRBJ1-6
D: .
size: many
DNA: TGTGCCAGCAGTTTACGTCAGGGGAACTCACCCCTCCACTTT
CDR3: CASSLRQGNSPLHF

V: TRBV4-1
J: TRBJ2-5
D: .
size: many
DNA: TGCGCCAGCAGCCAATACGGCCTGGACCAAGAGACCCAGTACTTC
CDR3: CASSQYGLDQETQYF

V: TRBV6-1
J: TRBJ2-7
D: .
size: many
DNA: TGTGCCAGCAGTGAAGACGGATACGAGCAGTACTTC
CDR3: CASSEDGYEQYF

V: TRBV20-1
J: TRBJ2-3
D: .
size: few
DNA: TGCAGTGCTACCCGGGCAGGGGGGTCAGATACGCAGTATTTT
CDR3: CSATRAGGSDTQYF

V: TRBV29-1
J: TRBJ2-3
D: .
size: .
DNA: TGCAGTTGCAGGGCCCAACCCACAGATACGCAGTATTTT
CDR3: CSCRAQPTDTQYF

V: TRBV24-1
J: TRBJ2-1
D: TRBD2
size: many
DNA: TGTGCCACCAGTGATCCGGGACTAGCGGGAGTCCTCAACAATGAGCAGTTCTTC
CDR3: CATSDPGLAGVLNNEQFF

V: TRBV9
J: TRBJ2-5
D: TRBD1
size: few
DNA: TGTGCCAGCAGCTCCCGTCCACAGGGGCCGCCGGGGACCCAGTACTTC
CDR3: CASSSRPQGPPGTQYF

V: TRBV28
J: TRBJ1-6
D: .
size: .
DNA: TGTGCCAGCAGTTCAAGGACAGCAAATAATTCACCCCTCCACTTT
CDR3: CASSSRTANNSPLHF